Each of the 16 T cell receptor beta chains below was sequenced from the same sample in a study of T cell responses to AZD1222 COVID-19 vaccine. Repertoires were generated with immunoSEQ multiplex PCR, while TCRdb's copy carries only in-frame clones and drops some. The sample yields 200,000 or so clones, around 88% seen once. Sequencing was performed on peripheral blood, taken on day 0 of AZD1222 vaccination. The source of these receptors is an adult in good health.

V usage is TRBV7-2 and J usage is TRBJ1-2, with 7 bases identical to TRBD1. Germline CDR1 is SGHTA and CDR2 is FQGNSA. This CDR3 has 13 amino acids. Germline trimming cut 4 bases from V and 3 bases from J; bases unmatched to any gene: 2. The CDR3 DNA sequence: TGTGCCAGCAGCTGGGACAGACACTATGGCTACACCTTC. Amino acid sequence: CASSWDRHYGYTF.

The chain joins TRBV28 to TRBJ2-3; D gene unclear. The CDR3 has 16 amino acids. V lost 1 base and J lost 0, with 11 bases in between. Germline V gene lookup returns CDR1 MDHEN and CDR2 SYDVKM. In DNA, the CDR3 is TGTGCCAGCAGTTTATCGACCCTACTTAGCACAGATACGCAGTATTTT. It is translated as CASSLSTLLSTDTQYF.

The CDR3 DNA follows: TGCGCCAGCAGCTTGGGCGACAGGGCTAATCAGGGCTACACCTTC. Protein product: CASSLGDRANQGYTF. The rearrangement uses TRBV5-1 and TRBJ1-2; 7 nucleotides agree with TRBD1. The V gene's germline CDR1 is SGHRS and CDR2 YFSETQ. The V gene end was trimmed by 0 bases and the J gene end by 8 bases; junction bases not matched to a gene: 10. The CDR3 has 15 residues.

The chain joins TRBV4-2 to TRBJ2-1; 8 bases line up with TRBD1. Germline-derived CDR1 and CDR2 are LGHNA and YNFKEQ. The CDR3 extends over 15 amino acids. V trimming: 2 bases; J trimming: 7 bases; junction bases outside the gene matches: 7. CDR3: CASSQFGTGVNEQFF. CDR3 nucleotide sequence: TGTGCCAGCAGCCAATTCGGGACAGGAGTGAATGAGCAGTTCTTC.

The rearrangement uses TRBV2 and TRBJ2-5, with D perhaps matching TRBD1 (5 bases). Trimming removed 8 bases at V and 1 base at J, with 14 bases between. The CDR3 is 14 amino acids. Germline V gene lookup returns CDR1 SNHLY and CDR2 FYNNEI. CDR3 DNA sequence: TGTGCCAGCCTGTTGAGACAGACCCAAGAGACCCAGTACTTC. Its translation: CASLLRQTQETQYF.

V gene TRBV6-5 combines with J gene TRBJ1-3; D uncertain. Looked up from germline, CDR1 is MNHEY and CDR2 is SVGAGI. The CDR3 totals 14 residues. V dropped 0 bases and J dropped 7 bases, with 10 bases sitting between them. CDR3 nucleotide sequence: TGTGCCAGCAGTTACTCATCCGGAGTCAACACCATATATTTT. Translating gives CASSYSSGVNTIYF.

The V gene is TRBV18, the J gene TRBJ2-5; D may be TRBD1 (6 bases). CDR3 length: 14 residues. Per germline, CDR1 KGHSH and CDR2 LQKENI. V lost 3 bases, J lost 0 bases, and 8 bases lay in between. This CDR3 reads CASSPRQDQETQYF. CDR3 DNA: TGTGCCAGCTCACCCCGACAGGACCAAGAGACCCAGTACTTC. The full variable domain, its missing parts supplied by reference TRBV18 and TRBJ2-5, is NAGVMQNPRHLVRRRGQEARLRCSPMKGHSHVYWYRQLPEEGLKFMVYLQKENIIDESGMPKERFSAEFPKEGPSILRIQQVVRGDSAAYFCASSPRQDQETQYFGPGTRLLVL.

The J gene is TRBJ1-1, the V gene TRBV7-2; D possibly corresponds to TRBD1 (5 bases). The germline gives CDR1 SGHTA, CDR2 FQGNSA. This CDR3 is 14 amino acids long. Trimming stripped 5 bases from V and 5 bases from J, with 15 bases between. CDR3 region: CASSLRQGRTEAFF. The CDR3 DNA sequence: TGTGCCAGCAGCCTCCGGCAGGGAAGGACTGAAGCTTTCTTT.

The gene calls are TRBV6-6 and TRBJ1-2; D gene ambiguous. Germline CDR1 and CDR2: MNHNY and SVGAGI (reference sequence). The length of the CDR3 is 14 residues. V lost 6 bases and J lost 0, with 11 bases in between. The CDR3 spells CASRPLAANYGYTF. The DNA for the CDR3 is TGTGCCAGCAGACCTTTGGCAGCTAACTATGGCTACACCTTC.

The rearrangement joins TRBV19 to TRBJ1-1, with D maybe TRBD1 (5 bases). The CDR3 spans 13 residues. Germline loops: CDR1 LNHDA, CDR2 SQIVND (reference sequence). V dropped 3 bases and J dropped 6 bases, with 11 bases sitting between them. CDR3 sequence: CASSIPGRAEAFF. In DNA, the CDR3 is TGTGCCAGTAGTATCCCAGGGCGGGCTGAAGCTTTCTTT.

The V call is TRBV7-2, the J call TRBJ1-5; D unclear. The length of the CDR3 is 13 residues. V was pared by 3 bases and J by 3 bases, with 6 bases between. CDR1 is SGHTA and CDR2 is FQGNSA in the germline V gene. The CDR3 protein is CASSFKLNQPQHF. The CDR3 region has the DNA TGTGCCAGCAGCTTCAAACTCAATCAGCCCCAGCATTTT.

The chain is built from TRBV6-6 and TRBJ1-2; TRBD1 matches at 8 bases. The germline gives CDR1 MNHNY, CDR2 SVGAGI (reference sequence). J lost 0 bases, V lost 7 bases, and 4 bases had no gene match. This CDR3 is 14 amino acids long. CDR3 DNA: TGTGCCAGCACTACAGGGGGAACTAACTATGGCTACACCTTC. Translating it yields CASTTGGTNYGYTF.

The genes are TRBV2 and TRBJ2-7; 11 bases line up with TRBD1. The CDR3 totals 12 residues. V gave up 8 bases and J gave up 4 bases; unmatched junction bases: 1. The V gene's germline CDR1 is SNHLY and CDR2 FYNNEI. The CDR3 sequence: CASGQGAYEQYF. The CDR3 DNA is TGTGCCAGCGGACAGGGGGCTTACGAGCAGTACTTC.

This clone was detected only a few times. This chain uses TRBV5-4 with TRBJ1-4, with 7 bases lining up with TRBD1. Germline trimming cut 0 bases from V and 6 bases from J; bases unmatched to any gene: 2. Germline assignment: CDR1 SGHNT and CDR2 YYREEE (reference sequence). The CDR3 extends over 14 amino acids. The CDR3 DNA is TGTGCCAGCAGCTTGGGGCAGGGGGATGAAAAACTGTTTTTT. It encodes CASSLGQGDEKLFF. The full variable domain, completed using reference TRBV5-4 and TRBJ1-4, is ETGVTQSPTHLIKTRGQQVTLRCSSQSGHNTVSWYQQALGQGPQFIFQYYREEENGRGNFPPRFSGLQFPNYSSELNVNALELDDSALYLCASSLGQGDEKLFFGSGTQLSVL.

This clone was seen just once. The V gene is TRBV20-1, the J gene TRBJ2-2; no definite D call. The germline gives CDR1 DFQATT, CDR2 SNEGSKA (reference sequence). Trimming took off 7 bases at V and 8 bases at J, with 11 bases between the two ends. The CDR3 totals 11 residues. CDR3 loop: CSVCFWGELFF. CDR3 coding DNA: TGCAGTGTTTGCTTCTGGGGGGAGCTGTTTTTT.

This clone appeared a single time. Its ends do not fully match the called genes, so a read error is possible. The J gene is TRBJ2-7, the V gene TRBV6-5; D is possibly TRBD2 (6 bases). The CDR3 runs to 13 residues. CDR1 is MNHEY, CDR2 SVGAGI, per germline. CDR3 bases: TGTGCCAGCAGCCCGGGACTTCCTATGGGGTCCCTCTTC. Amino acids: CASSPGLPMGSLF.